This TCR beta chain emerged from a study of blood T cells in healthy people across ages. General study results and limits: Per million T cells, TCR beta diversity dropped roughly linearly as age increased. CMV infection status of these donors was not known. A greater number of naive CD4+ cells and higher diversity distinguished long-lived donors from aged donors.

The use of a sample-barcoded 5' primer and a J-beta primer mix characterized a second PCR of about 7 to 12 cycles. TCRdb re-called the 5' RACE reads through MiXCR, storing one row per CDR3 protein. The repertoire holds over a million distinct CDR3 sequences, approximately 40% seen once, with approximately 7.9% in the top ten. About this clonotype itself: Its antigen is still unknown.

In germline, CDR1 is SEHNR, CDR2 FQNEAQ (reference sequence). Trimming cost V 2 bases and J 3 bases, with 7 bases left between them. The CDR3 covers 13 residues. The sequencing input was blood. This TCR was sampled from a young woman in good health. The chain uses TRBV7-9 and TRBJ2-5; D remains unclear. CDR3: CASSLPPKETQYF. The CDR3 nucleotides are TGTGCCAGCAGCTTACCACCCAAAGAGACCCAGTACTTC.